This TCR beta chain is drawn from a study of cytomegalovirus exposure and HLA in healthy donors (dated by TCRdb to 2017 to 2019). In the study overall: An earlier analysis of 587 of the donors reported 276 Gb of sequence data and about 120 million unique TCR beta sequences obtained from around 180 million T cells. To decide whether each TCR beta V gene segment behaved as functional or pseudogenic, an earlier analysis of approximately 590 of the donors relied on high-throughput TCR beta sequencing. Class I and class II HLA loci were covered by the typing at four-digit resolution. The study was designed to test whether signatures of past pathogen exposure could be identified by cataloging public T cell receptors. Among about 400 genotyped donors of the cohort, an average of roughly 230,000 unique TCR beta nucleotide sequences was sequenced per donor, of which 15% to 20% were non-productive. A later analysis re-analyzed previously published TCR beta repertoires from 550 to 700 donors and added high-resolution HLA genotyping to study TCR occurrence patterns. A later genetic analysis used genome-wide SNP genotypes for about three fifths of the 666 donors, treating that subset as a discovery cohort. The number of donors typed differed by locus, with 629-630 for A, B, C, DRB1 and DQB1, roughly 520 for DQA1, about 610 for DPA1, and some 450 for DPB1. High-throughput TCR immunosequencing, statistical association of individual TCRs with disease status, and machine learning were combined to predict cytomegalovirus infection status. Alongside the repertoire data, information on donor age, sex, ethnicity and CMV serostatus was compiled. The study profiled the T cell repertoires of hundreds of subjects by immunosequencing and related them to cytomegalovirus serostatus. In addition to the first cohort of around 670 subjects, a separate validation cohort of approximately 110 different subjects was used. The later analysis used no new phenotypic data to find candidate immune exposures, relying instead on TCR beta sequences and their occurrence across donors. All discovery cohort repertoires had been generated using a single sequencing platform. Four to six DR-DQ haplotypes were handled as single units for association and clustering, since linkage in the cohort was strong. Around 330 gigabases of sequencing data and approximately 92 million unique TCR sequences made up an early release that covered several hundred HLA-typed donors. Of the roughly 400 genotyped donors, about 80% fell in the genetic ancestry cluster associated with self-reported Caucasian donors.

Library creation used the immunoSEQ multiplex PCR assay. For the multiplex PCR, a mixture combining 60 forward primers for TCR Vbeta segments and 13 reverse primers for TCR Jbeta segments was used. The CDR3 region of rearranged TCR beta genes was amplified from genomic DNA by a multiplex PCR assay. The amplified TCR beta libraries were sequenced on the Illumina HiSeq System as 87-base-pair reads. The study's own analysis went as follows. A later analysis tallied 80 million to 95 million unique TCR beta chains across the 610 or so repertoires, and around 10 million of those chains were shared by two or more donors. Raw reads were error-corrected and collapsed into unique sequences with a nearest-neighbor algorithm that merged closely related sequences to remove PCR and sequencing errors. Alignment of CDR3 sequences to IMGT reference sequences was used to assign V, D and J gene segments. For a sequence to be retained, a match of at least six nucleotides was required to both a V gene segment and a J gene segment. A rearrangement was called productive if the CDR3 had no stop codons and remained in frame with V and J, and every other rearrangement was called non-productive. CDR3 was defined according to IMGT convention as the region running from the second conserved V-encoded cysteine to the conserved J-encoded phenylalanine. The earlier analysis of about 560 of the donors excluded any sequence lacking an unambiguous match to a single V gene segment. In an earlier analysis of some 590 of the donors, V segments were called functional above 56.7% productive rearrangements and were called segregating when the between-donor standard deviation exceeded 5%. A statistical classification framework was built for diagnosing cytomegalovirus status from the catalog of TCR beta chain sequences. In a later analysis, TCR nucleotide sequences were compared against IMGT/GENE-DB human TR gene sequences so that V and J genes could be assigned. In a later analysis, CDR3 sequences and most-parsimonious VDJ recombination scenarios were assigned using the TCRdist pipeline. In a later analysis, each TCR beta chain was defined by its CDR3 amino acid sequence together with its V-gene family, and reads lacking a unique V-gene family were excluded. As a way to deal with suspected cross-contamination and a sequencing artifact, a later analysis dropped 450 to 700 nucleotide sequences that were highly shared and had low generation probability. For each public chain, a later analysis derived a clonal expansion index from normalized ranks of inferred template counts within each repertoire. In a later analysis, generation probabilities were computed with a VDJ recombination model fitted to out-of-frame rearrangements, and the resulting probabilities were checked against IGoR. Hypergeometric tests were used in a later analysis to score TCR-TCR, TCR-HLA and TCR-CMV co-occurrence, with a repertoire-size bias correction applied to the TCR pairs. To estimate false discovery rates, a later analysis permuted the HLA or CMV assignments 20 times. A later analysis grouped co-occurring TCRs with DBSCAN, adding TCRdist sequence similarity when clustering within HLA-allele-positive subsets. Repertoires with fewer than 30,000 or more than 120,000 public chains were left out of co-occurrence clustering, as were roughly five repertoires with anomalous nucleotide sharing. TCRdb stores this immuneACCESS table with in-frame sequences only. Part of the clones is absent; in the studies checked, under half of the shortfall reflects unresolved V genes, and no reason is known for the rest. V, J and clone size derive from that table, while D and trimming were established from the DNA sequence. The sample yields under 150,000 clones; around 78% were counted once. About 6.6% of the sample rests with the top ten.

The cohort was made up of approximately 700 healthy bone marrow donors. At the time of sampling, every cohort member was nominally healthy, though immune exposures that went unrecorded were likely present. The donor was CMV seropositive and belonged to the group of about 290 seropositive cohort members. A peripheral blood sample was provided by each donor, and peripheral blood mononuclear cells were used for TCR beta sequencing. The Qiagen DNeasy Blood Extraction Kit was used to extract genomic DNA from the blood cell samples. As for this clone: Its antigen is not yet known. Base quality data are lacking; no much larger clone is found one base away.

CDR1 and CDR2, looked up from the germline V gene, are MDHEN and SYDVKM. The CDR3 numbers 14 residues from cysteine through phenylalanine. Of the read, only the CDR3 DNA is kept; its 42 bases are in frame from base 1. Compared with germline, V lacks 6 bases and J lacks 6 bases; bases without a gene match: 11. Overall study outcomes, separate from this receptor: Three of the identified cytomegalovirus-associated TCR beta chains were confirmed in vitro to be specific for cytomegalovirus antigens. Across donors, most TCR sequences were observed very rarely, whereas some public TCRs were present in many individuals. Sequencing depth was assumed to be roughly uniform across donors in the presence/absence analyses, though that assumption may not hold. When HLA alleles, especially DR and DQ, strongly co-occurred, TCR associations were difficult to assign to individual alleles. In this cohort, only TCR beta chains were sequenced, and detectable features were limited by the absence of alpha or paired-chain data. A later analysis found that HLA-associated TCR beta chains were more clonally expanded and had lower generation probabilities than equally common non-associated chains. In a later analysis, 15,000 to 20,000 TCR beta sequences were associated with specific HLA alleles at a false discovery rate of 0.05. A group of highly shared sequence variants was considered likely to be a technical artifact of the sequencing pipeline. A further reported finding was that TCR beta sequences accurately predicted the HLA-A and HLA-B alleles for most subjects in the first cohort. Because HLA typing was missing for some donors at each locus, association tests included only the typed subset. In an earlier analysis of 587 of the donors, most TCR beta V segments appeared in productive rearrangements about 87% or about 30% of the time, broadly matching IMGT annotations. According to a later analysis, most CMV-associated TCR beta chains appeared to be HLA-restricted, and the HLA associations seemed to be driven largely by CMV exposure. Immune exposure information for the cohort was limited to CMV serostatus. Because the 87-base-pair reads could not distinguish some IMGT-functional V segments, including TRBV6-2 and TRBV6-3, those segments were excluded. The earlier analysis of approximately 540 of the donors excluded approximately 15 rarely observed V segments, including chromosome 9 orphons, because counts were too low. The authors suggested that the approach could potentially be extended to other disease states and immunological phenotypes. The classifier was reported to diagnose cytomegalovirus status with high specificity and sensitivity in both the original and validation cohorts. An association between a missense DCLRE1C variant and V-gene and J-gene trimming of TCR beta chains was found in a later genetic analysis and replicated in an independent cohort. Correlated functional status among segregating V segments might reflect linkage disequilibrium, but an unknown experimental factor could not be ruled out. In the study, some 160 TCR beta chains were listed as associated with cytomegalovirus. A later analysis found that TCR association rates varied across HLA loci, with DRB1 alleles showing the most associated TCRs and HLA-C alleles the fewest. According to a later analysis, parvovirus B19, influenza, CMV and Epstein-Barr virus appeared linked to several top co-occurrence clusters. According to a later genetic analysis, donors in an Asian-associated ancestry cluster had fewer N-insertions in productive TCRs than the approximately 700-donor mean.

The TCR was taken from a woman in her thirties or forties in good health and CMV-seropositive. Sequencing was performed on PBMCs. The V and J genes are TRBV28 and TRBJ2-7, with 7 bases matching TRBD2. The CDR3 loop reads CASRTSGLVVEQYF. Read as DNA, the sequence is TGTGCCAGCAGAACCTCCGGACTAGTTGTCGAGCAGTACTTC.